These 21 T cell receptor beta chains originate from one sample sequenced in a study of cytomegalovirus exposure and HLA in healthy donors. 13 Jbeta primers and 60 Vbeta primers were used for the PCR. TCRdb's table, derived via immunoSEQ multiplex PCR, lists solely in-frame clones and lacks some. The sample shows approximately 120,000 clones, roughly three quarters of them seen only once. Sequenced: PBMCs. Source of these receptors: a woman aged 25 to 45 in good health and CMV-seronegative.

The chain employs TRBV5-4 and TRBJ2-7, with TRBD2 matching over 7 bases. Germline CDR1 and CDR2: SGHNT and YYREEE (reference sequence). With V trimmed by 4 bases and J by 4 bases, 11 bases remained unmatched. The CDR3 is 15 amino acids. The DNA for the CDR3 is TGTGCCAGCAGCAAGCTTGGCGGGAGCGTGTACGAGCAGTACTTC. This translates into CASSKLGGSVYEQYF. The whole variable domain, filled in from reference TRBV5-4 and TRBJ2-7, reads ETGVTQSPTHLIKTRGQQVTLRCSSQSGHNTVSWYQQALGQGPQFIFQYYREEENGRGNFPPRFSGLQFPNYSSELNVNALELDDSALYLCASSKLGGSVYEQYFGPGTRLTVT.

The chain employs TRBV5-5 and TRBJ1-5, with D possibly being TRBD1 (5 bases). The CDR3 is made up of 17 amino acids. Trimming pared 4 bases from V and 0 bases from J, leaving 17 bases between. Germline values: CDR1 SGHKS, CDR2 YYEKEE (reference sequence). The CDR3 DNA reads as TGTGCCAGCAGCCCCGGGACGGGAGTTTATAGCAATCAGCCCCAGCATTTT. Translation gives CASSPGTGVYSNQPQHF. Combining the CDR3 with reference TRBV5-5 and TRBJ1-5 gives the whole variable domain DAGVTQSPTHLIKTRGQQVTLRCSPISGHKSVSWYQQVLGQGPQFIFQYYEKEERGRGNFPDRFSARQFPNYSSELNVNALLLGDSALYLCASSPGTGVYSNQPQHFGDGTRLSIL.

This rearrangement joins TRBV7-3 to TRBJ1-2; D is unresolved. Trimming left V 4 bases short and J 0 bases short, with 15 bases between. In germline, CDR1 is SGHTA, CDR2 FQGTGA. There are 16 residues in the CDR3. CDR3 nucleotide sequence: TGTGCCAGCAGCTCTAAAACCCCACCGACTAACTATGGCTACACCTTC. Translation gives CASSSKTPPTNYGYTF.

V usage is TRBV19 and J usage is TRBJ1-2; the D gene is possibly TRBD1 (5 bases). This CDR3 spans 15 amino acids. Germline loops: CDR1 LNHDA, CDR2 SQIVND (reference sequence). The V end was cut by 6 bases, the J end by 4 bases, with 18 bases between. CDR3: CASSPGGSLPYGYTF. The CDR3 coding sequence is TGTGCCAGTAGCCCCGGGGGGAGTCTTCCCTATGGCTACACCTTC.

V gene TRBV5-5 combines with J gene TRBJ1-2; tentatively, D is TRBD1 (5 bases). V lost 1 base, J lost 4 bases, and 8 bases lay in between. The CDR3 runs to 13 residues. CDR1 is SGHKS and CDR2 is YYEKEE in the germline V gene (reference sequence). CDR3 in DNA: TGTGCCAGCAGCTTGCGCAGGGCCTATGGCTACACCTTC. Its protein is CASSLRRAYGYTF.

Here the CDR3 reads CSVASGSWETQYF. The CDR3 DNA follows: TGCAGCGTTGCTAGCGGGAGTTGGGAGACCCAGTACTTC. V and J are TRBV29-1 and TRBJ2-5; 10 bases match TRBD2. This CDR3 spans 13 amino acids. J lost 5 bases, V lost 4 bases, and 4 bases had no gene match. Germline V gene lookup returns CDR1 SQVTM and CDR2 ANQGSEA.

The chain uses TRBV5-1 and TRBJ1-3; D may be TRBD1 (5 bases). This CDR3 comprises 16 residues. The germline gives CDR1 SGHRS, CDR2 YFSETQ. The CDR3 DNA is TGCGCTTCCAGCTCCAACGCCGGGGGGTCTGGAAACACCATATATTTT. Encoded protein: CASSSNAGGSGNTIYF.

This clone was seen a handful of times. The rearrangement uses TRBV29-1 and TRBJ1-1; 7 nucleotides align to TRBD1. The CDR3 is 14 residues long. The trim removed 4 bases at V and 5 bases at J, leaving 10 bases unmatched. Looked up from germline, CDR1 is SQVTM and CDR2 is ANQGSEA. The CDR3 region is CSVVGPGQVTEAFF. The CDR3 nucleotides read TGCAGCGTTGTAGGCCCCGGACAGGTAACTGAAGCTTTCTTT. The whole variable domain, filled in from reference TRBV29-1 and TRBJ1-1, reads SAVISQKPSRDICQRGTSLTIQCQVDSQVTMMFWYRQQPGQSLTLIATANQGSEATYESGFVIDKFPISRPNLTFSTLTVSNMSPEDSSIYLCSVVGPGQVTEAFFGQGTRLTVV.

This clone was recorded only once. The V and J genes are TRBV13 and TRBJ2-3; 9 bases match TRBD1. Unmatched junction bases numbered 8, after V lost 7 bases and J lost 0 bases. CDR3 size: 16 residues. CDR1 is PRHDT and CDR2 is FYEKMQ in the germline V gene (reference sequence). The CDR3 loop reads CASTLATGGSTDTQYF. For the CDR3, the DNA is TGTGCCAGCACCCTCGCGACAGGGGGAAGCACAGATACGCAGTATTTT.

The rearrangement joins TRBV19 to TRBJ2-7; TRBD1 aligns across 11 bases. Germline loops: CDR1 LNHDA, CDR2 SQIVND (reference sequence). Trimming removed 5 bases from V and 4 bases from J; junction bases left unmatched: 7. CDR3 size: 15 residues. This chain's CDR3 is CASSAGTGGWYEQYF. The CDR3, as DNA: TGTGCCAGTAGTGCCGGGACAGGGGGTTGGTACGAGCAGTACTTC.

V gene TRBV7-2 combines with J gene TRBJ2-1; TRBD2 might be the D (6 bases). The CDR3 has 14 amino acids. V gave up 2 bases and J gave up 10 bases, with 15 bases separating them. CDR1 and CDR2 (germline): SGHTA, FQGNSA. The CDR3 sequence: CASSLHYRENEQFF. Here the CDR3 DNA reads TGTGCCAGCAGCTTACACTACCGGGAGAACGAGCAGTTCTTC.

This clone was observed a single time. The CDR3 region is CASRFSHSYEQYF. DNA of the CDR3: TGTGCCAGCAGATTTAGCCACTCCTACGAGCAGTACTTC. V and J are TRBV2 and TRBJ2-7, with D unresolved. The CDR3 length is 13 residues. CDR1 and CDR2 from the germline V gene are SNHLY and FYNNEI. Trimming stripped 6 bases from V and 0 bases from J, with 9 bases between.

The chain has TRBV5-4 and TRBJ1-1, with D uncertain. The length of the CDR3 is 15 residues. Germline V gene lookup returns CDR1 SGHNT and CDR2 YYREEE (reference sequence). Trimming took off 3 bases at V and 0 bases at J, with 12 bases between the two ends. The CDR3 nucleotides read TGTGCCAGCAGCTCAGGAGGGTTAATGAACACTGAAGCTTTCTTT. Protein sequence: CASSSGGLMNTEAFF.

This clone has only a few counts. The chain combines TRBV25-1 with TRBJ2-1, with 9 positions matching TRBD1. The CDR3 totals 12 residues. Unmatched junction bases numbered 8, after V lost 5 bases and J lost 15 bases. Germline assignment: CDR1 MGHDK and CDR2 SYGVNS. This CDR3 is CASSLGQGLPFF. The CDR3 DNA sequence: TGTGCCAGCAGTTTGGGACAGGGCTTACCGTTCTTC.

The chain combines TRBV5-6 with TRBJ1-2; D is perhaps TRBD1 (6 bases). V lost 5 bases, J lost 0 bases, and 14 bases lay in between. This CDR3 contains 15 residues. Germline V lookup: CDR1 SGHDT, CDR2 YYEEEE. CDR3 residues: CASRVQGEANYGYTF. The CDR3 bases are TGTGCCAGCAGGGTACAGGGAGAGGCTAACTATGGCTACACCTTC.

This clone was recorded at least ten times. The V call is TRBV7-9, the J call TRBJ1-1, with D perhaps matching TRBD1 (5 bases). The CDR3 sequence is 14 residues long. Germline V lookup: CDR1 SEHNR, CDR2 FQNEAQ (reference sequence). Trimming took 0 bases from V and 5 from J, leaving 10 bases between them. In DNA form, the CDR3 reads TGTGCCAGCAGCTTAGCGAGTACAGGAACTGAAGCTTTCTTT. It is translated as CASSLASTGTEAFF.

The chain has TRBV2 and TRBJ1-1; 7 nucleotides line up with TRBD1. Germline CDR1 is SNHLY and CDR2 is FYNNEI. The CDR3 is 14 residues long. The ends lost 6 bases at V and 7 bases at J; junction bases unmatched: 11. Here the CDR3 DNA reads TGTGCCAGCAGAGAACGGGACAGCTGGGATGAAGCTTTCTTT. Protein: CASRERDSWDEAFF. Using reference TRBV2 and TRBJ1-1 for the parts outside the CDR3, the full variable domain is EPEVTQTPSHQVTQMGQEVILRCVPISNHLYFYWYRQILGQKVEFLVSFYNNEISEKSEIFDDQFSVERPDGSNFTLKIRSTKLEDSAMYFCASRERDSWDEAFFGQGTRLTVV.

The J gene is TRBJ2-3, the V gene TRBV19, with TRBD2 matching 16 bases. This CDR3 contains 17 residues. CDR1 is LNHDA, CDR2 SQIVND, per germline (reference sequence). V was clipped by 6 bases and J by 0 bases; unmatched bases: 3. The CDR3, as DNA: TGTGCCAGTAGGGGGACTAGCGGGAGGGCTAGCACAGATACGCAGTATTTT. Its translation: CASRGTSGRASTDTQYF.

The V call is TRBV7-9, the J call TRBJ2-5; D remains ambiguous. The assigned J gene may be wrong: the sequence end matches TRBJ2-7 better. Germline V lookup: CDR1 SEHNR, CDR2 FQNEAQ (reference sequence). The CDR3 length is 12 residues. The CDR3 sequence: CASSPVPYEQYF. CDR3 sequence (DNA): TGTGCCAGCAGCCCGGTGCCCTACGAGCAGTACTTC.

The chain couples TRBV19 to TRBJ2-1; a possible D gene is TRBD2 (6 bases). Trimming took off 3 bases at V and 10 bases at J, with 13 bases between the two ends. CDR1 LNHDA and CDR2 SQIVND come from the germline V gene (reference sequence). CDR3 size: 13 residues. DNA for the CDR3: TGTGCCAGTAGTATCTCTAGCGTGGGGGAGCAGTTCTTC. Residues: CASSISSVGEQFF.

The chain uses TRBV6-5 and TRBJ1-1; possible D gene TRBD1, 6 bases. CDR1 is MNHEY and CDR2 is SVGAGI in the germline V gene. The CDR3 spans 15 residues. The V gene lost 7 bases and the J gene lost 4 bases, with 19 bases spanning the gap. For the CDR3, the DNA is TGTGCCAGCATCGCCCCGGGGGCGGGGGGCACTGAAGCTTTCTTT. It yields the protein CASIAPGAGGTEAFF.